Listed below are T cell receptor beta chains from one sample, sequenced in a study of CD8 T cells in Susac syndrome. TCRdb re-called the immunoSEQ multiplex PCR reads through MiXCR, storing one row per CDR3 protein. The repertoire holds about 19,000 distinct CDR3 sequences, with 90% to 95% as singletons. The sequenced sample was CD8+ T cells from PBMCs. These receptors were taken from a human donor in good health. The CDR3 runs from the conserved cysteine through the conserved F or W. The D gene is left open where the match is weak. Part of the rows lack a size; the others show once, few, many or a class for expanded clones.

d_gene: TRBD2; abundance: .; j_gene: TRBJ2-1; v_gene: TRBV20-1; CDR3aa: CSALWGLAGGREQFF
d_gene: .; abundance: .; j_gene: TRBJ2-1; v_gene: TRBV18; CDR3aa: CASSPGTQEQFF
d_gene: .; abundance: .; j_gene: TRBJ2-5; v_gene: TRBV13; CDR3aa: CASSFSNGPQETQYF
d_gene: .; abundance: .; j_gene: TRBJ2-2; v_gene: TRBV4-3; CDR3aa: CASSQDQVVADNTGELFF
d_gene: .; abundance: .; j_gene: TRBJ1-1; v_gene: TRBV7-8; CDR3aa: CASSLDSAGTEAFF
d_gene: TRBD1; abundance: .; j_gene: TRBJ2-1; v_gene: TRBV27; CDR3aa: CASSPTTGQLYNEQFF
d_gene: TRBD2; abundance: .; j_gene: TRBJ2-1; v_gene: TRBV7-9; CDR3aa: CASSLAGLAGYNEQFF
d_gene: .; abundance: .; j_gene: TRBJ2-1; v_gene: TRBV5-1; CDR3aa: CASSLAVAGQDNEQFF
d_gene: TRBD2; abundance: .; j_gene: TRBJ2-2; v_gene: TRBV20-1; CDR3aa: CSATSGNTGELFF
d_gene: .; abundance: once; j_gene: TRBJ2-1; v_gene: TRBV7-8; CDR3aa: CASSWGNTGYYNEQFF
d_gene: .; abundance: .; j_gene: TRBJ2-2; v_gene: TRBV6-6; CDR3aa: CASSFPDSWTTGELFF
d_gene: .; abundance: .; j_gene: TRBJ1-4; v_gene: TRBV6-5; CDR3aa: CASSPTGNLNEKLFF
d_gene: .; abundance: .; j_gene: TRBJ2-3; v_gene: TRBV7-9; CDR3aa: CASRIFTDTQYF
d_gene: TRBD1; abundance: .; j_gene: TRBJ2-7; v_gene: TRBV28; CDR3aa: CASSQGQGRYEQYF
d_gene: TRBD1; abundance: once; j_gene: TRBJ1-1; v_gene: TRBV18; CDR3aa: CANKPRQGDEVFF
d_gene: .; abundance: .; j_gene: TRBJ1-3; v_gene: TRBV18; CDR3aa: CASSRLGNTIYF
d_gene: TRBD2; abundance: .; j_gene: TRBJ2-7; v_gene: TRBV19; CDR3aa: CASSIAGGPRPYEQYF
d_gene: .; abundance: .; j_gene: TRBJ2-3; v_gene: TRBV4-1; CDR3aa: CASSLSLVPDTQYF
d_gene: .; abundance: .; j_gene: TRBJ2-6; v_gene: TRBV12-3/TRBV12-4; CDR3aa: CASSFVYGANVLTF
d_gene: .; abundance: .; j_gene: TRBJ2-2; v_gene: TRBV24-1; CDR3aa: CATSDTEGTGELFF
d_gene: .; abundance: .; j_gene: TRBJ2-1; v_gene: TRBV7-7; CDR3aa: CASSSAPHNEQFF
d_gene: TRBD2; abundance: .; j_gene: TRBJ2-5; v_gene: TRBV5-5; CDR3aa: CASSPGASGRAPETQYF
d_gene: TRBD1; abundance: .; j_gene: TRBJ2-5; v_gene: TRBV12-3/TRBV12-4; CDR3aa: CASSSDRGRETQYF
d_gene: TRBD1; abundance: .; j_gene: TRBJ1-3; v_gene: TRBV4-3; CDR3aa: CASSLDRGPGNTIYF
d_gene: TRBD1; abundance: few; j_gene: TRBJ2-7; v_gene: TRBV20-1; CDR3aa: CSARDRDYEQYF
d_gene: .; abundance: .; j_gene: TRBJ2-7; v_gene: TRBV27; CDR3aa: CASSSVPAQKLREQYF
d_gene: .; abundance: .; j_gene: TRBJ2-7; v_gene: TRBV28; CDR3aa: CASRGAGDPYEQYF
d_gene: .; abundance: .; j_gene: TRBJ2-2; v_gene: TRBV4-3; CDR3aa: CASSQDRLGTGELFF
d_gene: .; abundance: .; j_gene: TRBJ2-1; v_gene: TRBV7-9; CDR3aa: CASSTGRISYNEQFF
d_gene: .; abundance: .; j_gene: TRBJ2-7; v_gene: TRBV7-9; CDR3aa: CASSLVYGTLTYEQYF
d_gene: .; abundance: .; j_gene: TRBJ1-2; v_gene: TRBV27; CDR3aa: CASSFRQTNYGYTF